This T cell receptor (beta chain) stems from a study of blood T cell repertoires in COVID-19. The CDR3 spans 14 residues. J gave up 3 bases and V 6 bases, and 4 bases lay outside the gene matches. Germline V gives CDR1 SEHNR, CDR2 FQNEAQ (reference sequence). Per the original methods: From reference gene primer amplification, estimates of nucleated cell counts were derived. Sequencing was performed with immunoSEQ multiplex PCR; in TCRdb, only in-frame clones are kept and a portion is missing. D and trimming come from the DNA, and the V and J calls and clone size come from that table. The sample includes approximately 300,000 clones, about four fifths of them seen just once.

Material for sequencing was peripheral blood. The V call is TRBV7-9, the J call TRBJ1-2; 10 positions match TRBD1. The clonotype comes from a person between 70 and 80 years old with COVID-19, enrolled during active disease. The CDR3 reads CASRDRGLDYGYTF. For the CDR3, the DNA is TGTGCCAGCAGAGACAGGGGGCTGGACTATGGCTACACCTTC.